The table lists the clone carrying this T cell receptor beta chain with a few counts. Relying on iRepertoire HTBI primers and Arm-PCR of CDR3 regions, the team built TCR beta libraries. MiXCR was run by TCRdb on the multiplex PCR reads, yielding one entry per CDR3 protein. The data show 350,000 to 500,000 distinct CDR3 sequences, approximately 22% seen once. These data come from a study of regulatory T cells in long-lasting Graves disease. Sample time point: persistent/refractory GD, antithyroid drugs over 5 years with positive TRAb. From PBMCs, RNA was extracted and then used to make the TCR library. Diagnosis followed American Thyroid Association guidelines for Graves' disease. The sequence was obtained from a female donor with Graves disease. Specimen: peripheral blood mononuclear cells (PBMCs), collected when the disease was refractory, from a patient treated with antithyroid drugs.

The CDR3 region is CASSKGTGVGNEQFF. The DNA for the CDR3 is TGTGCCAGCAGTAAAGGGACAGGTGTAGGCAATGAGCAGTTCTTC. The chain recombines TRBV28 with TRBJ2-1; TRBD1 matches 8 bases. The CDR3 length is 15 residues. Germline V gene lookup returns CDR1 MDHEN and CDR2 SYDVKM. The J segment lost 6 bases and the V segment lost 5 bases, leaving 9 bases of the junction unmatched. Filled out from reference TRBV28 and TRBJ2-1, the complete variable domain reads DVKVTQSSRYLVKRTGEKVFLECVQDMDHENMFWYRQDPGLGLRLIYFSYDVKMKEKGDIPEGYSVSREKKERFSLILESASTNQTSMYLCASSKGTGVGNEQFFGPGTRLTVL.